The source of this T cell receptor beta chain is a study of immune aging and cytomegalovirus after organ transplant (dated by TCRdb to about 2021). Regarding the study in general: Three-drug immunosuppression with prednisone, tacrolimus, and mycophenolate was given to all transplant recipients. Overall study outcomes, separate from this receptor: A larger share of large clones was made up of TEMRA cells, and in the seven largest clones (over 1,700 cells) aged and TEMRA cells were gained while TCM cells were lost. Following viremia, cells with an aged phenotype rose post-transplant no matter the clone size, with the increase showing up earlier in large clones (days 200-264) than in small clones. Because CD57 was not measured in the sequencing data, a conservative gene-based aging definition was used instead.

Interpreted using the paper, the time point label stands for: five sample-tagged time points from pre-transplant (day -1) to day 368 post-transplant, pooled. PBMC were thawed and then stimulated for less than 15 hours with a CMV IE-1 overlapping peptide library, with no transport inhibitors added. Thawed cells were rested overnight and then stimulated in R10 medium with CD28/CD49d costimulation. The IE-1 peptide library was made up of 15-amino-acid peptides, each overlapping by 11 amino acids. Samples from each time point were barcoded using BD Single-Cell Multiplexing Kit Sample Tags, then pooled and stained with oligo-conjugated anti-CD45RA and sorting antibodies. A BD FACSAria III was used to sort CMV-responsive CD8+CD137+ and CD4+CD154+ T cells at 4-way purity. Blood samples were drawn into EDTA vacutainers and processed by Ficoll gradient within 1-24 hours. This clonotype was observed at least ten times. The antigen it binds to is not known. Base qualities are missing; no much larger clone stands one base away.

CDR1 and CDR2 were assigned from the germline V gene as SGHNT and YENEEA. The cysteine opens and the phenylalanine closes a CDR3 of 14 amino acids. Only the CDR3 part of the read is kept: 42 bases, read in frame from the first base. V is pruned by 5 bases and J by 2 bases, leaving 4 bases of the junction without a gene match. The library was produced with single-cell sequencing. TCRdb shows the sequencer as Illumina NovaSeq 6000. The BD Rhapsody Targeted mRNA and AbSeq Reagent Kit, in a microwell format, was used for cell capture and library preparation. Libraries covered TCR, sample tags, AbSeq, and targeted mRNA from the Human T-Cell Expression Panel plus custom TOX and TOX2 primers. Sequencing of the libraries was done on an Illumina NovaSeq. As for the original processing: The analysis covered roughly 9,600 cells in total, of which approximately 7,100 were CD8 T cells and 4494 were CD8 T cells with an identifiable TCR CDR3. The BD Rhapsody Targeted Analysis Pipeline, including V(D)J processing, was run on the Seven Bridges Genomics platform to process the raw data. SeqGeq 1.6.0 was used for quality control, Sample Tag demultiplexing with Lex-BDSMK, clone identification with VDJ Explorer, and Seurat clustering. A clone was considered non-expanded if it made up <1% of CD8 T cells, and considered a clonal expansion if it made up >2.5% of the sample. The public reads were run again by TCRdb, first through fastp at Q25 and then through MiXCR, and only productive beta chains were kept. Each entry merges the rows of one CDR3 protein and shows their most common DNA and genes. None of the V and J calls come from the authors' own analysis; TCRdb made them. The sample table records 20,000 to 25,000 distinct CDR3 sequences; around 33% of these occur just once. The leading ten clones occupy 25% to 30% of the sample.

In this chain, TRBV11-3 is recombined with TRBJ2-3, with TRBD1 identical over 7 junction bases. The source material was CMV peptide-activated CD4+ and CD8+ T cells sorted from blood, sampled at five time points, pooled. The meaning of the sample's cell subset or site label: sorted CD8+CD137+ and CD4+CD154+ T cells after less than 15 h CMV IE-1 peptide stimulation. The receptor was isolated from a female donor who had a heart transplant and CMV viremia. The nucleotides read TGTGCCAGCAGCCAACAGGGGCCCACAGATACGCAGTATTTT. It is translated as CASSQQGPTDTQYF. When the CDR3 is completed using the reference TRBV11-3 and TRBJ2-3 genes on either side, the full variable domain is EAGVVQSPRYKIIEKKQPVAFWCNPISGHNTLYWYLQNLGQGPELLIRYENEEAVDDSQLPKDRFSAERLKGVDSTLKIQPAELGDSAVYLCASSQQGPTDTQYFGPGTRLTVL.